Given below is one T cell receptor beta chain in context. Its specificity is not known. This sample stems from a study of shared clonotypes between healthy human individuals. About the study: Donors, aged 18 to 49, were a couple of women and three men. Each donor's CD8 memory used one plate, CD8 naive two, each CD4 subset three. Notes on the study in general: When naive CD4 clonotypes were compared across a handful of donors, around 4.6% were shared.

The CDR3 sequence is 15 residues long. The germline gives CDR1 KGHSH, CDR2 LQKENI. V lost 2 bases to trimming and J lost 0 bases, with 7 bases between them. The assay was run at deep level. TCRdb's copy holds only in-frame clones and misses some; the assay was immunoSEQ multiplex PCR. The data show around 750,000 clones, about 74% seen once. This chain connects TRBV18 to TRBJ2-2; D gene ambiguous. The sample was memory CD4+ T cells sorted from blood. Subset of the sample: CD45RA-negative fraction. The source is a woman in her 30s in good health. As DNA, the CDR3 is TGTGCCAGCTCACCAGGAGATTCGAACACCGGGGAGCTGTTTTTT. As protein: CASSPGDSNTGELFF.